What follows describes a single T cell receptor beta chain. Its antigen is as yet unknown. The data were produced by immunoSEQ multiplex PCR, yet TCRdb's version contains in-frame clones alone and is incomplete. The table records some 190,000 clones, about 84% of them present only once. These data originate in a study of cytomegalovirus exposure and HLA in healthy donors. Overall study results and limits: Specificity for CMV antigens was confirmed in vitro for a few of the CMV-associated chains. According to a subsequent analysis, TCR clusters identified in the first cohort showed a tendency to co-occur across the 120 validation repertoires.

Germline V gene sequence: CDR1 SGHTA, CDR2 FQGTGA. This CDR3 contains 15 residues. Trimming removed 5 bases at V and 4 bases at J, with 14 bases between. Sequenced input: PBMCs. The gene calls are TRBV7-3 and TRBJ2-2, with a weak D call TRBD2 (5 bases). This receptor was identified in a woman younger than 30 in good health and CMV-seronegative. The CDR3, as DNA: TGTGCCAGCAGCCCCCTAGCTAACCCCACCGGGGAGCTGTTTTTT. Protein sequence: CASSPLANPTGELFF.